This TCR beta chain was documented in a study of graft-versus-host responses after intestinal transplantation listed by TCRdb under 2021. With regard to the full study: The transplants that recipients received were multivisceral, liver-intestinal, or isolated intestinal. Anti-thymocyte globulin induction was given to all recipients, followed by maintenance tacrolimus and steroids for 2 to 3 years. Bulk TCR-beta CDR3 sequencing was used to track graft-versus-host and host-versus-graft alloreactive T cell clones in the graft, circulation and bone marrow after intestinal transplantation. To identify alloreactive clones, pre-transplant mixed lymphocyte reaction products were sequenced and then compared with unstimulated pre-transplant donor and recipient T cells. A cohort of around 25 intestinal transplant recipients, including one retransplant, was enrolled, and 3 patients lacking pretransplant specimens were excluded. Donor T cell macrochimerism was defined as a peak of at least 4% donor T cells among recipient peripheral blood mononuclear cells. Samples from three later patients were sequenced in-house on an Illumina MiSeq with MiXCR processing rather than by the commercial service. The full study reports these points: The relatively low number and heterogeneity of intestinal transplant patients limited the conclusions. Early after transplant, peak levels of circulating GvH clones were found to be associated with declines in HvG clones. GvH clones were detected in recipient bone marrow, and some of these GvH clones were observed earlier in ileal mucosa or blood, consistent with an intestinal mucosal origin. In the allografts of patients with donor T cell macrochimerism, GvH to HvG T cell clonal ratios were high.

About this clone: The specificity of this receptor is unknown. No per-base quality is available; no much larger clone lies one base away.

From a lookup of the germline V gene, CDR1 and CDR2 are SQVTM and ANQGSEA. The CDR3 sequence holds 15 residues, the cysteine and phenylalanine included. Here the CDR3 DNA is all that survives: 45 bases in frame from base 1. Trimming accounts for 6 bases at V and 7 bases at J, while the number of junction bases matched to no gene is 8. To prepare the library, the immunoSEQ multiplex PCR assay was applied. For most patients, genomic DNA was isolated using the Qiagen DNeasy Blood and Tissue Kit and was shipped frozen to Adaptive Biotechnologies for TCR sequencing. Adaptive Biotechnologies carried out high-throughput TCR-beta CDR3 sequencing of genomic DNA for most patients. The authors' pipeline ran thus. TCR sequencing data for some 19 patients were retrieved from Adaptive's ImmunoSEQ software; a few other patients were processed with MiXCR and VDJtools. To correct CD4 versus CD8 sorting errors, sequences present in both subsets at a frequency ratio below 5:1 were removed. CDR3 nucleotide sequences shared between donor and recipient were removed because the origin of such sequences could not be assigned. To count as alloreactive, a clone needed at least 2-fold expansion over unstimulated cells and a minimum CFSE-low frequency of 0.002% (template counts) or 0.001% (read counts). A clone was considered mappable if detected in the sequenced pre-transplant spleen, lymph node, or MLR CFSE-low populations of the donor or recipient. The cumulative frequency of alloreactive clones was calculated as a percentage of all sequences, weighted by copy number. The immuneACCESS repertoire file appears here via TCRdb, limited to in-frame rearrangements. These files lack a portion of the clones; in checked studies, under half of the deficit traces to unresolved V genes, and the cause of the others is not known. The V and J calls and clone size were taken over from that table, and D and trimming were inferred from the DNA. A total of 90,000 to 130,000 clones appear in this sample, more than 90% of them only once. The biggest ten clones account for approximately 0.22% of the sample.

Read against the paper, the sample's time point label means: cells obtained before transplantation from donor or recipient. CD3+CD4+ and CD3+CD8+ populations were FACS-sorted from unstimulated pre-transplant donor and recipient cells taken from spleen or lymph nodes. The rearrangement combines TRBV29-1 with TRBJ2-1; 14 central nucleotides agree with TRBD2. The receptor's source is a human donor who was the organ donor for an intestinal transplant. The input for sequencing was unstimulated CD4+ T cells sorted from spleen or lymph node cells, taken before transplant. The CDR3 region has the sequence CSVPGLAGGENEQFF. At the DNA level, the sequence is TGCAGCGTCCCTGGACTAGCGGGAGGTGAAAATGAGCAGTTCTTC.